The 31 T cell receptor beta chains below all came from one sample that was sequenced in a study of T cells in Graves' hyperthyroidism and ophthalmopathy (dated by TCRdb to about 2019). The library was produced with multiplex PCR. The reads were generated on an Illumina HiSeq 2000. Amplification of TCR beta CDR3 regions was carried out from RNA transcripts. A first-round RT-PCR of the TCR CDR3 used the HTBI primer set with the Qiagen OneStep RT-PCR kit. TCRdb reprocessed the public reads (quality trimming at Q25 with fastp, clone calling with MiXCR) and kept in-frame beta chains. Rows are unified per CDR3 protein, each entry keeping the most common DNA and genes. The sample table contains a few hundred thousand distinct CDR3 sequences; only one count was recorded for approximately 15% of them. The top ten clones comprise 13% to 15% of the sample. The sequenced sample was blood. The receptors derive from a woman in her late teens or twenties with Graves' hyperthyroidism.

This clonotype was seen ten or more times. This rearrangement joins TRBV5-1 to TRBJ2-7, with 7 bases identical to TRBD1. From germline, CDR1 is SGHRS and CDR2 YFSETQ. The CDR3 has 15 residues. The trim removed 4 bases at V and 2 bases at J, leaving 9 bases unmatched. The CDR3 DNA reads TGCGCCAGCAGCCCGAGGGGACAGAACACCTACGAGCAGTACTTC. This sequence encodes CASSPRGQNTYEQYF.

This clonotype was seen at least ten times. The chain employs TRBV28 and TRBJ1-3; D is unresolved. Germline-derived CDR1 and CDR2 are MDHEN and SYDVKM. Trimming left V 3 bases short and J 0 bases short, with 9 bases between. This CDR3 spans 15 amino acids. CDR3 region: CASSFYSDSGNTIYF. Here the CDR3 DNA reads TGTGCCAGCAGTTTCTACAGTGACTCTGGAAACACCATATATTTT.

The V call is TRBV28, the J call TRBJ2-7; 14 bases are a match to TRBD2. V shed 6 bases and J 5 bases; nucleotides not matched to a gene: 12. Germline loops: CDR1 MDHEN, CDR2 SYDVKM. The CDR3 is 17 amino acids. In DNA, the CDR3 is TGTGCCAGCAGGGGGGGACTAGCGGGAGTTTCCTCGAACGAGCAGTACTTC. This encodes CASRGGLAGVSSNEQYF.

This chain links TRBV20-1 with TRBJ1-2, with D unclear. With 5 bases removed from V and 1 base from J, the gap between germline ends came to 14 bases. CDR1 and CDR2 from the germline V gene are DFQATT and SNEGSKA (reference sequence). This CDR3 comprises 14 residues. DNA for the CDR3: TGCAGTGCTCCCAGTCTAGCCGGTAACTATGGCTACACCTTC. Protein product: CSAPSLAGNYGYTF.

This clonotype was seen ten or more times. The rearrangement joins TRBV28 to TRBJ1-2; D gene uncertain. CDR3 length equals 14 residues. V lost 5 bases to trimming and J lost 2 bases, with 12 bases between them. Germline loops: CDR1 MDHEN, CDR2 SYDVKM. CDR3 coding DNA: TGTGCCAGCAGTCCCCACGGTGGGAACTATGGCTACACCTTC. Protein sequence: CASSPHGGNYGYTF.

This clonotype was counted at least ten times. The chain has TRBV15 and TRBJ2-1; D unresolved. V lost 4 bases, J lost 6 bases, and 7 bases lay in between. CDR1 and CDR2 from the germline V gene are LNHNV and YYDKDF (reference sequence). The CDR3 consists of 12 residues. The CDR3 reads CATSKPGNEQFF. The CDR3 nucleotides are TGTGCCACCAGCAAACCGGGCAATGAGCAGTTCTTC.

Concerning this clonotype itself: A clone one base away is much larger, so this may be a read error. Because the CDR3 is missing its conserved closing phenylalanine or tryptophan, this is likely a read error. The chain employs TRBV28 and TRBJ2-3; the match to TRBD2 covers 7 bases. Germline V gene sequence: CDR1 MDHEN, CDR2 SYDVKM. There are 15 residues in the CDR3. J gave up 2 bases and V 1 base, and 3 bases lay outside the gene matches. Here the CDR3 DNA reads TGTGCCAGCAGTTTATCGTGGGACTACACAGATACGCAGTATCTT. Residues: CASSLSWDYTDTQYL.

This clonotype has ten or more counts. The V and J genes are TRBV6-1 and TRBJ2-1; perhaps TRBD1 as D (5 bases). Germline values: CDR1 MNHNS, CDR2 SASEGT. The V end lost 8 bases, the J end lost 9 bases, and 17 bases lay between the germline ends. The CDR3 consists of 13 residues. The CDR3 region is CASSAQERTEQFF. The CDR3 nucleotides read TGTGCCAGCTCTGCACAGGAGAGGACTGAGCAGTTCTTC.

The chain has TRBV24-1 and TRBJ2-5; D perhaps matches TRBD1 (6 bases). The CDR3 extends over 14 amino acids. Trimming took off 4 bases at V and 4 bases at J, with 12 bases between the two ends. CDR1 KGHDR and CDR2 SFDVKD come from the germline V gene. This chain's CDR3 is CATSDRGVRETQYF. In DNA form, the CDR3 reads TGTGCCACCAGTGACAGGGGAGTCAGAGAGACCCAGTACTTC.

At least ten counts were recorded for this clonotype. V is TRBV5-1 and J is TRBJ2-3, with D perhaps TRBD2 (7 bases). Germline V gene lookup returns CDR1 SGHRS and CDR2 YFSETQ. The length of the CDR3 is 15 residues. Deletions cut 4 bases from V and 6 bases from J, with 18 bases between. The CDR3 DNA reads as TGCGCCAGCAGCCCTATTTCCGGGGGGCGCGATACGCAGTATTTT. It encodes CASSPISGGRDTQYF.

This clonotype was seen ten or more times. This rearrangement joins TRBV9 to TRBJ1-3; no clear D gene. Trimming took 1 base from V and 11 from J, leaving 16 bases between them. From germline, CDR1 is SGDLS and CDR2 YYNGEE. This CDR3 contains 14 residues. CDR3 coding DNA: TGTGCCAGCAGCGTACGCGTTGGATCCGACTCCATATATTTT. It encodes CASSVRVGSDSIYF.

A few counts support this clonotype. This chain links TRBV24-1 with TRBJ2-3; 10 bases match TRBD1. The germline gives CDR1 KGHDR, CDR2 SFDVKD. The CDR3 runs 15 residues. The V gene end was trimmed by 9 bases and the J gene end by 6 bases; junction bases not matched to a gene: 11. The CDR3 sequence: CATQERDRGGDTQYF. For the CDR3, the DNA is TGTGCCACCCAGGAACGGGACAGGGGAGGTGATACGCAGTATTTT.

Many counts were recorded for this clonotype. The CDR3 here is CSARGEGPQHF. The CDR3, as DNA: TGCAGTGCTAGAGGCGAGGGGCCCCAGCATTTT. The chain employs TRBV20-1 and TRBJ1-5; D unresolved. Per the germline V gene, CDR1 is DFQATT and CDR2 is SNEGSKA (reference sequence). The germline V and J ends were trimmed by 1 base and 9 bases, with 7 bases remaining between them. The length of the CDR3 is 11 residues.

The chain carries TRBV18 and TRBJ1-1, with 9 bases fitting TRBD1. This CDR3 comprises 16 residues. V trimming: 1 base; J trimming: 4 bases; junction bases outside the gene matches: 7. CDR1 is KGHSH and CDR2 is LQKENI in the germline V gene. The CDR3 region is CASSPQTGGIVTEAFF. CDR3 nucleotide sequence: TGTGCCAGCTCACCACAGACAGGGGGAATAGTCACTGAAGCTTTCTTT.

V is TRBV5-1 and J is TRBJ2-3; a possible D gene is TRBD1 (6 bases). The CDR3 extends over 15 amino acids. Trimming pared 1 base from V and 0 bases from J, leaving 9 bases between. Germline values: CDR1 SGHRS, CDR2 YFSETQ. This CDR3 reads CASSLITGSTDTQYF. The CDR3 nucleotides read TGCGCCAGCAGCTTGATCACAGGGAGCACAGATACGCAGTATTTT.

The chain carries TRBV5-8 and TRBJ2-3; D is undetermined. Germline lookup yields CDR1 SGHTS and CDR2 YDEGEE. The CDR3 runs 14 residues. V lost 2 bases, J lost 5 bases, and 12 bases lay in between. CDR3 amino acids: CASSFMAEKDTQYF. The CDR3 region has the DNA TGTGCCAGCAGCTTCATGGCAGAAAAAGATACGCAGTATTTT. Full variable domain (missing parts from reference TRBV5-8 and TRBJ2-3): EAGVTQSPTHLIKTRGQQATLRCSPISGHTSVYWYQQALGLGLQFLLWYDEGEERNRGNFPPRFSGRQFPNYSSELNVNALELEDSALYLCASSFMAEKDTQYFGPGTRLTVL.

The chain has TRBV20-1 and TRBJ1-5, with D maybe TRBD1 (6 bases). Per germline, CDR1 DFQATT and CDR2 SNEGSKA (reference sequence). The CDR3 consists of 14 residues. V lost 6 bases and J lost 1, with 13 bases in between. CDR3 nucleotide sequence: TGCAGTGCGCGGGACACAAAAAGCAATCAGCCCCAGCATTTT. Protein product: CSARDTKSNQPQHF.

V and J are TRBV20-1 and TRBJ2-3; 8 nucleotides agree with TRBD2. CDR3 length: 15 amino acids. Germline V gene data show CDR1 as DFQATT and CDR2 as SNEGSKA (reference sequence). J gave up 0 bases and V 6 bases, and 8 bases lay outside the gene matches. CDR3 in DNA: TGCAGTGCCAGACCCCCTAGCGGGAGCACAGATACGCAGTATTTT. This encodes CSARPPSGSTDTQYF.

This clonotype was recorded many times. The rearrangement joins TRBV11-2 to TRBJ2-7; 9 bases are shared with TRBD2. The germline gives CDR1 SGHAT, CDR2 FQNNGV. With 4 bases clipped from V and 0 bases from J, the junction kept 13 bases outside the gene matches. This CDR3 spans 18 amino acids. CDR3 nucleotides: TGTGCCAGCAGCTCCACCGTGGGGCGGGAGGGCCCCTCCTACGAGCAGTACTTC. It encodes CASSSTVGREGPSYEQYF.

This clonotype was counted at least ten times. The rearrangement joins TRBV4-2 to TRBJ2-3, with 12 positions matching TRBD2. There are 15 residues in the CDR3. CDR1 is LGHNA, CDR2 YNFKEQ, per germline. The junction had 0 bases not matched to a gene; V was cut back by 1 base and J by 4 bases. The CDR3 bases are TGTGCCAGCAGCCAAGGACTAGCGGGGGCAGATACGCAGTATTTT. The encoded protein is CASSQGLAGADTQYF.

Many counts were recorded for this clonotype. The V gene is TRBV24-1, the J gene TRBJ2-1; 10 bases align to TRBD2. The ends lost 1 base at V and 8 bases at J; junction bases unmatched: 10. The CDR3 contains 17 residues. CDR1 is KGHDR and CDR2 is SFDVKD in the germline V gene. CDR3 sequence: CATSDFASGGYQDEQFF. The CDR3 region has the DNA TGTGCCACCAGTGATTTTGCTAGCGGGGGTTATCAGGATGAGCAGTTCTTC.

The rearrangement uses TRBV6-5 and TRBJ2-7; TRBD2 agrees at 11 bases. V was clipped by 2 bases and J by 7 bases; unmatched bases: 16. The CDR3 covers 18 residues. Looked up from germline, CDR1 is MNHEY and CDR2 is SVGAGI. In DNA, the CDR3 is TGTGCCAGCAGTTACCCTCCTAGCGGGGGGCCACCCCACTGGGAGCAGTACTTC. This codes for CASSYPPSGGPPHWEQYF.

This clonotype has a count of ten or more. This chain connects TRBV6-2 or TRBV6-3 to TRBJ2-5; 7 bases map to TRBD1. J lost 5 bases, V lost 4 bases, and 10 bases had no gene match. CDR3 length equals 15 residues. CDR1 and CDR2 from the germline V gene are MNHEY and SVGEGT. CDR3 residues: CASSFSTGLVETQYF. In nucleotides, the CDR3 is TGTGCCAGCAGTTTCTCGACAGGGTTGGTGGAGACCCAGTACTTC.

V and J are TRBV6-1 and TRBJ2-3; D remains ambiguous. Germline V gene data show CDR1 as MNHNS and CDR2 as SASEGT. Trimming shortened V by 2 bases and J by 1 base, and 16 bases separated the two germline ends. This CDR3 contains 17 residues. For the CDR3, the DNA is TGTGCCAGCAGTGAAAGGTTCGGCGCAGAACGCACAGATACGCAGTATTTT. It yields the protein CASSERFGAERTDTQYF.

This clonotype was seen many times. The chain combines TRBV7-2 with TRBJ1-5, with 7 positions matching TRBD1. The CDR3 has 15 amino acids. Germline V lookup: CDR1 SGHTA, CDR2 FQGNSA. Germline trimming cut 2 bases from V and 4 bases from J; bases unmatched to any gene: 5. DNA for the CDR3: TGTGCCAGCAGCTTACCACAGGGGAGGAATCAGCCCCAGCATTTT. Its translation: CASSLPQGRNQPQHF.

This clonotype was seen a few times. This rearrangement joins TRBV29-1 to TRBJ1-4, with D uncertain. The CDR3 spans 14 residues. Trimming cost V 4 bases and J 7 bases, with 16 bases left between them. Germline loops: CDR1 SQVTM, CDR2 ANQGSEA. The CDR3 is CSVAALGLPEKLFF. The CDR3 DNA reads as TGCAGCGTTGCGGCCCTTGGGCTTCCTGAAAAACTGTTTTTT.

This clonotype was seen a handful of times. The V gene is TRBV6-1, the J gene TRBJ2-7, with 10 bases identical to TRBD2. The germline V gene has CDR1 MNHNS and CDR2 SASEGT. The CDR3 runs to 16 residues. Germline trimming cut 2 bases from V and 3 bases from J; bases unmatched to any gene: 7. The CDR3 nucleotides read TGTGCCAGCAGTGAAAGCGCGGTAGCGGGAGGCTACGAGCAGTACTTC. Translating gives CASSESAVAGGYEQYF.

This clonotype was counted between two and nine times. The chain couples TRBV15 to TRBJ2-7; D gene ambiguous. The V end lost 1 base, the J end lost 3 bases, and 10 bases lay between the germline ends. CDR1 is LNHNV, CDR2 YYDKDF, per germline (reference sequence). This CDR3 has 14 amino acids. The CDR3 here is CATSRGNTGYEQYF. CDR3 DNA sequence: TGTGCCACCAGCAGAGGGAATACGGGCTACGAGCAGTACTTC.

This clonotype was seen at least ten times. The J gene is TRBJ1-1, the V gene TRBV19; D remains ambiguous. Germline-derived CDR1 and CDR2 are LNHDA and SQIVND (reference sequence). V gave up 5 bases and J gave up 5 bases, with 24 bases separating them. The CDR3 covers 17 residues. DNA of the CDR3: TGTGCCAGTAGTCCCCACCCGGGCCTCAACGGAAAGACTGAAGCTTTCTTT. Amino acids: CASSPHPGLNGKTEAFF.

This clonotype was counted at least ten times. V and J are TRBV3-1 and TRBJ1-1, with TRBD1 as a possible D gene (5 bases). CDR1 and CDR2 (germline): LGHDT, YNNKEL (reference sequence). The CDR3 is 15 amino acids. Trimming shortened V by 0 bases and J by 4 bases, and 12 bases separated the two germline ends. This chain's CDR3 is CASSQEDTGGTEAFF. The CDR3 region has the DNA TGTGCCAGCAGCCAAGAAGACACTGGGGGCACTGAAGCTTTCTTT.

The sample holds many counts of this clonotype. This chain links TRBV24-1 with TRBJ1-1; TRBD1 might be the D (5 bases). CDR3 length equals 18 residues. Germline CDR1 reads KGHDR; CDR2 reads SFDVKD. The ends were cut back, 0 bases at V and 4 bases at J, with 20 bases in the middle. The CDR3 region is CATSDLRVTAPWGTEAFF. Here the CDR3 DNA reads TGTGCCACCAGTGATTTGCGAGTGACAGCTCCCTGGGGCACTGAAGCTTTCTTT.